This TCR beta chain was sequenced for a study of OX40 agonist ivuxolimab in advanced cancers. Study at large: Ivuxolimab, an agonistic anti-OX40 (CD134) antibody, was given to patients. The group had a mean age of roughly 56 years, ranged from roughly 23 to 85, and was 80% to 90% male. Points from the study as a whole: At doses 0.1 to 3.0 mg/kg, CD4+ and CD8+ clones expanded.

Profiled with immunoSEQ multiplex PCR; TCRdb holds only in-frame clones, not every one. The profile covers fewer than 90,000 clones, with approximately 80% appearing a single time and 1.1% taken by the ten largest. Of note for this clone: Its antigen remains unidentified.

Trimming removed 2 bases from V and 3 bases from J; junction bases left unmatched: 11. This CDR3 region has 17 residues. Germline CDR1 SGHVS, CDR2 FQNEAQ. Sample: CD4+ or CD8+ T cells sorted from blood, taken in a trial of the OX40 agonist ivuxolimab. V and J are TRBV7-8 and TRBJ2-7; 9 nucleotides align to TRBD2. This TCR was sampled from an adult with an advanced solid tumor such as melanoma, head and neck, liver or kidney cancer. The CDR3 here is CASSLFGRGGRYYEQYF. The CDR3 DNA reads TGTGCCAGCAGCTTATTCGGGCGGGGGGGCCGCTACTACGAGCAGTACTTC.